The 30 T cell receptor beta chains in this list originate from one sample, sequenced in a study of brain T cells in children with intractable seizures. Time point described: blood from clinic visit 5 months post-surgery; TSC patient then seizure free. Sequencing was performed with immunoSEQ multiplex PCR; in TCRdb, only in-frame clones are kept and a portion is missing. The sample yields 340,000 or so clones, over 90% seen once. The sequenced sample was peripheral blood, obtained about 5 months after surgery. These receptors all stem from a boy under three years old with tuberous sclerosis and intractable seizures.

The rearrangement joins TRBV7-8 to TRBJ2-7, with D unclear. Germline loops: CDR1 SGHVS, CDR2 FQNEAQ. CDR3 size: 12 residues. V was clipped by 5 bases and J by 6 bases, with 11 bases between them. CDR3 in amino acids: CASSQSHPEQYF. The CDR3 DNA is TGTGCCAGCAGCCAATCGCACCCCGAGCAGTACTTC.

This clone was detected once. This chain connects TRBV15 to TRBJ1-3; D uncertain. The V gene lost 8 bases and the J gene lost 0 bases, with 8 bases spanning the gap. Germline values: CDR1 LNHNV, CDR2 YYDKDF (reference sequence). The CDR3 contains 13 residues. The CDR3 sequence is CATAVASGNTIYF. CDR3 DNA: TGTGCCACCGCGGTGGCCTCTGGAAACACCATATATTTT.

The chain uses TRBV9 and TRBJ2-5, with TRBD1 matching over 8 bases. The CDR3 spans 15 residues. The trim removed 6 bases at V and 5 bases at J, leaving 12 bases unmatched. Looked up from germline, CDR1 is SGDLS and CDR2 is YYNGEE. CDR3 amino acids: CASTPLTGVGETQYF. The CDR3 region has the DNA TGTGCCAGCACGCCATTGACAGGGGTGGGGGAGACCCAGTACTTC.

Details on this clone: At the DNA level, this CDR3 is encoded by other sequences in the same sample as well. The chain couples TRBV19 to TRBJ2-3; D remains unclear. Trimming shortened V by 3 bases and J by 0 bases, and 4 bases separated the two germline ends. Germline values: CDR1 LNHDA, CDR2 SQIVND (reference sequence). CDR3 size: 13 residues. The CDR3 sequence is CASSMGSTDTQYF. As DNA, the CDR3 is TGTGCCAGTAGTATGGGCAGCACAGATACGCAGTATTTT.

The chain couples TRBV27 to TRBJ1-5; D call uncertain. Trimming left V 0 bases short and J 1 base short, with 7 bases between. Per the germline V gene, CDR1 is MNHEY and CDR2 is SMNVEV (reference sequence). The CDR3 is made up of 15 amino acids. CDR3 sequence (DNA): TGTGCCAGCAGTTTATCGCTTGGGAGCAATCAGCCCCAGCATTTT. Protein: CASSLSLGSNQPQHF.

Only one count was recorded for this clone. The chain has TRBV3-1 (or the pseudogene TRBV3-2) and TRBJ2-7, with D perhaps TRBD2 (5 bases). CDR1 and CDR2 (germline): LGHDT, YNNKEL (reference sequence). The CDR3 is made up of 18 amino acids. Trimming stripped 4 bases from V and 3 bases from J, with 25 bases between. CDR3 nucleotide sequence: TGTGCCAGCAGCCCTCTGGGGAGCGTACACCTCTCAGTCTACGAGCAGTACTTC. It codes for CASSPLGSVHLSVYEQYF.

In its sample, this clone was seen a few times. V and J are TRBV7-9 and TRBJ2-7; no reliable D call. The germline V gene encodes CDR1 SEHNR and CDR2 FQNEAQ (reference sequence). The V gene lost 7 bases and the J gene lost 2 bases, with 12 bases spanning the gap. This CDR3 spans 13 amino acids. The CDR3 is CASTMGQPYEQYF. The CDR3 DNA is TGTGCCAGCACCATGGGCCAGCCCTACGAGCAGTACTTC.

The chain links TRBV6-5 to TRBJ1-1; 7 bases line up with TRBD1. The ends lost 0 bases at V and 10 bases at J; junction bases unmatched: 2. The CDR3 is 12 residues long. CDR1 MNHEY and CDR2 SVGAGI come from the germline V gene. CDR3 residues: CASSYSTGRAFF. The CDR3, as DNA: TGTGCCAGCAGTTACTCGACAGGGCGAGCTTTCTTT.

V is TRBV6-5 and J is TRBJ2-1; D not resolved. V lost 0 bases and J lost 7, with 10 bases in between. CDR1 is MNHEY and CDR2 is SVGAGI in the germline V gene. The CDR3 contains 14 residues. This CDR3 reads CASSYSKGGNEQFF. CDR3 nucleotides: TGTGCCAGCAGTTACTCGAAGGGTGGGAATGAGCAGTTCTTC.

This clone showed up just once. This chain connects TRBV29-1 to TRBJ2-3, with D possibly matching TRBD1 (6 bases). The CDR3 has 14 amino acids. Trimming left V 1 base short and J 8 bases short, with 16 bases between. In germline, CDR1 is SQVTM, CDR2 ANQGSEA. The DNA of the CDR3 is TGCAGCGTTGAAGGGACAGAAGCCCAAGCTACGCAGTATTTT. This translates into CSVEGTEAQATQYF.

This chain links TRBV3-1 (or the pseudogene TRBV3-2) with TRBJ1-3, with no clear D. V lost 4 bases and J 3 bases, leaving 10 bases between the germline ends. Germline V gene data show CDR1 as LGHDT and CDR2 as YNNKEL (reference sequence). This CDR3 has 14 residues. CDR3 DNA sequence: TGTGCCAGCAGCCCCCTCAGAGTTGGAAACACCATATATTTT. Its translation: CASSPLRVGNTIYF.

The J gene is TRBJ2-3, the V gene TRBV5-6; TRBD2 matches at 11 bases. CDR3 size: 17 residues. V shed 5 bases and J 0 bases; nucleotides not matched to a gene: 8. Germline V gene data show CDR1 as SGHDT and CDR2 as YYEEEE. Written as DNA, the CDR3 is TGTGCCAGCAGTCGCGGACTAGCGGGTACTAGCACAGATACGCAGTATTTT. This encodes CASSRGLAGTSTDTQYF.

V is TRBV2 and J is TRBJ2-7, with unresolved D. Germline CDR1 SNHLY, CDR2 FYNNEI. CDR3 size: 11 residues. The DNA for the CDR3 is TGTGTCTTCTACGGCTCCTACGAGCAGTACTTC. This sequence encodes CVFYGSYEQYF.

The CDR3 nucleotides read TGTGCCAGCAGCTTCTACAGGGGGGCTGCCAAAAACATTCAGTACTTC. Translated: CASSFYRGAAKNIQYF. The V and J genes are TRBV13 and TRBJ2-4; TRBD1 agrees at 8 bases. Germline CDR1 is PRHDT and CDR2 is FYEKMQ (reference sequence). CDR3 length: 16 residues. V was pared by 3 bases and J by 1 base, with 5 bases of the junction left unmatched. The full variable domain, with the rest looked up from reference TRBV13 and TRBJ2-4, is AAGVIQSPRHLIKEKRETATLKCYPIPRHDTVYWYQQGPGQDPQFLISFYEKMQSDKGSIPDRFSAQQFSDYHSELNMSSLELGDSALYFCASSFYRGAAKNIQYFGAGTRLSVL.

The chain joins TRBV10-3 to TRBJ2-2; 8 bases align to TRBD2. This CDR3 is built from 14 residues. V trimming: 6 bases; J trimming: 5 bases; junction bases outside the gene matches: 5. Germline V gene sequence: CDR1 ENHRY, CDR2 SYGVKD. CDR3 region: CAIRPGLETGELFF. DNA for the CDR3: TGTGCCATCAGACCGGGACTAGAGACCGGGGAGCTGTTTTTT.

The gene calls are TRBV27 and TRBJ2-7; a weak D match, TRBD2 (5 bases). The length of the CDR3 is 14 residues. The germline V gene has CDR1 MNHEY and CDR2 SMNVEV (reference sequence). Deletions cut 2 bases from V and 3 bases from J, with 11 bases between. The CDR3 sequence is CASSLAGIFYEQYF. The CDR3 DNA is TGTGCCAGCAGTTTAGCCGGGATCTTCTACGAGCAGTACTTC.

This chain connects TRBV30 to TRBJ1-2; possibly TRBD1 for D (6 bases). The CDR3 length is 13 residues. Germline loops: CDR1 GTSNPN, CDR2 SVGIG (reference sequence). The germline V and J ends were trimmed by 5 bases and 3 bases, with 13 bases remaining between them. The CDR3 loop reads CAWGTGTHYGYTF. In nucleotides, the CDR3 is TGTGCCTGGGGTACCGGGACACACTATGGCTACACCTTC.

The DNA of the CDR3 is TGTGCCAGTAGTCCGGGACACCATCTCATGAACACTGAAGCTTTCTTT. Translated, it gives CASSPGHHLMNTEAFF. The chain uses TRBV19 and TRBJ1-1; a weak D match, TRBD1 (6 bases). Per germline, CDR1 LNHDA and CDR2 SQIVND (reference sequence). The CDR3 is 16 amino acids. The V end was cut by 5 bases, the J end by 0 bases, with 16 bases between.

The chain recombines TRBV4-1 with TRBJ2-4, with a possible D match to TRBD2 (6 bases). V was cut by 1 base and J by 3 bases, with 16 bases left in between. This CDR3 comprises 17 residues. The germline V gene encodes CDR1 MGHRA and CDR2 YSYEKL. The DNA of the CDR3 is TGCGCCAGCAGCCAAGTGCCGGGGCTGGGGGGCAAAAACATTCAGTACTTC. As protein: CASSQVPGLGGKNIQYF.

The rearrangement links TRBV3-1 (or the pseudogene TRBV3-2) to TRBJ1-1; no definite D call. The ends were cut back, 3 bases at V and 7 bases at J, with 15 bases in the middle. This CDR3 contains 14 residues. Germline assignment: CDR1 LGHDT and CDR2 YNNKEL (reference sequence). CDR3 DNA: TGTGCCAGCAGCCATTGGGCCGATCCCGTTGAAGCTTTCTTT. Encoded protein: CASSHWADPVEAFF.

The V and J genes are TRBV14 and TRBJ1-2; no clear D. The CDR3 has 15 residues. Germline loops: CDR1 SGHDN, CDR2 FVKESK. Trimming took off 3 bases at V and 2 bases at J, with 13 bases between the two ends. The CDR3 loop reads CASSQDSSRNYGYTF. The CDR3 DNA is TGTGCCAGCAGCCAGGATTCCAGTCGGAACTATGGCTACACCTTC.

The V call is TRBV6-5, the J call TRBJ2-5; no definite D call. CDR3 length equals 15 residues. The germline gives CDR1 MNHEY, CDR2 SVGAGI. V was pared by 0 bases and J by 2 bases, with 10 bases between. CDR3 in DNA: TGTGCCAGCAGTTACTCGCGCAGGAGTCAAGAGACCCAGTACTTC. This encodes CASSYSRRSQETQYF.

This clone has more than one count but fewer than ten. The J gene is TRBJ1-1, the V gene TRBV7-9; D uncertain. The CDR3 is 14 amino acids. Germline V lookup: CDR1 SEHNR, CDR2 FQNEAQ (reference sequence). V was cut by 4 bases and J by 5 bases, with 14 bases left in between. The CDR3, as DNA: TGTGCCAGCAGCTCCACGACCCTCCAAACTGAAGCTTTCTTT. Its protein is CASSSTTLQTEAFF.

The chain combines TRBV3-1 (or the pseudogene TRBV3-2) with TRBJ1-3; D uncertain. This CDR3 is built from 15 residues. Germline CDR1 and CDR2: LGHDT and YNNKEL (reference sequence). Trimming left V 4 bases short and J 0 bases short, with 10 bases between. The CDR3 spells CASSRLTGSGNTIYF. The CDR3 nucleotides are TGTGCCAGCAGCCGCTTGACTGGCTCTGGAAACACCATATATTTT.

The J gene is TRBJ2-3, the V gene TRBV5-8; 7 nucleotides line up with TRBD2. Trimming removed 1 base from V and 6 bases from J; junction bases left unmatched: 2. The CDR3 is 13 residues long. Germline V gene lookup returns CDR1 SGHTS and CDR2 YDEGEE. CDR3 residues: CASSLMGGDTQYF. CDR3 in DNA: TGTGCCAGCAGCTTGATGGGGGGGGATACGCAGTATTTT.

The CDR3 DNA reads TGTGCCATCAGTGATGTAACCCAACCCCCTACCCCCGCTTTCTTT. Translating it yields CAISDVTQPPTPAFF. The J gene is TRBJ1-1, the V gene TRBV10-3, with D uncertain. Trimming removed 3 bases at V and 11 bases at J, with 22 bases between. The CDR3 has 15 residues. Germline assignment: CDR1 ENHRY and CDR2 SYGVKD.

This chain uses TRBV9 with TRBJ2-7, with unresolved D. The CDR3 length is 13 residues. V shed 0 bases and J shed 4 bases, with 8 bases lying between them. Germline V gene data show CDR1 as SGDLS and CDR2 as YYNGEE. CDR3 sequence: CASSVVDGYEQYF. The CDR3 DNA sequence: TGTGCCAGCAGCGTAGTGGACGGGTACGAGCAGTACTTC.

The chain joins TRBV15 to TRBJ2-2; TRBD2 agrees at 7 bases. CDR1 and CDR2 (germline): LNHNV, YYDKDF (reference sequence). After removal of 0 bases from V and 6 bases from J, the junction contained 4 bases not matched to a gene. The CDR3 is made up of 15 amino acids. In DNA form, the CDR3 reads TGTGCCACCAGCAGAGATTGGGGGGGTTCCGGGGAGCTGTTTTTT. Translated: CATSRDWGGSGELFF.

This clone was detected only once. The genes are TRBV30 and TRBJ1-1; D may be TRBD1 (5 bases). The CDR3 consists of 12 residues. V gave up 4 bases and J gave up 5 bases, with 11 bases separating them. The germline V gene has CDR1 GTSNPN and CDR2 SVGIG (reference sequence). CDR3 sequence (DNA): TGTGCCTGGAAAAGAGGGGAAACTGAAGCTTTCTTT. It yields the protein CAWKRGETEAFF.

CDR3: CASGLVVGGPPDEQFF. CDR3 in DNA: TGTGCTAGTGGTTTGGTTGTCGGGGGACCACCGGATGAGCAGTTCTTC. V usage is TRBV12-5 and J usage is TRBJ2-1, with D perhaps TRBD2 (6 bases). Germline V gene lookup returns CDR1 LGHNT and CDR2 FRNRAP. The V end lost 0 bases, the J end lost 8 bases, and 17 bases lay between the germline ends. CDR3 length: 16 residues.